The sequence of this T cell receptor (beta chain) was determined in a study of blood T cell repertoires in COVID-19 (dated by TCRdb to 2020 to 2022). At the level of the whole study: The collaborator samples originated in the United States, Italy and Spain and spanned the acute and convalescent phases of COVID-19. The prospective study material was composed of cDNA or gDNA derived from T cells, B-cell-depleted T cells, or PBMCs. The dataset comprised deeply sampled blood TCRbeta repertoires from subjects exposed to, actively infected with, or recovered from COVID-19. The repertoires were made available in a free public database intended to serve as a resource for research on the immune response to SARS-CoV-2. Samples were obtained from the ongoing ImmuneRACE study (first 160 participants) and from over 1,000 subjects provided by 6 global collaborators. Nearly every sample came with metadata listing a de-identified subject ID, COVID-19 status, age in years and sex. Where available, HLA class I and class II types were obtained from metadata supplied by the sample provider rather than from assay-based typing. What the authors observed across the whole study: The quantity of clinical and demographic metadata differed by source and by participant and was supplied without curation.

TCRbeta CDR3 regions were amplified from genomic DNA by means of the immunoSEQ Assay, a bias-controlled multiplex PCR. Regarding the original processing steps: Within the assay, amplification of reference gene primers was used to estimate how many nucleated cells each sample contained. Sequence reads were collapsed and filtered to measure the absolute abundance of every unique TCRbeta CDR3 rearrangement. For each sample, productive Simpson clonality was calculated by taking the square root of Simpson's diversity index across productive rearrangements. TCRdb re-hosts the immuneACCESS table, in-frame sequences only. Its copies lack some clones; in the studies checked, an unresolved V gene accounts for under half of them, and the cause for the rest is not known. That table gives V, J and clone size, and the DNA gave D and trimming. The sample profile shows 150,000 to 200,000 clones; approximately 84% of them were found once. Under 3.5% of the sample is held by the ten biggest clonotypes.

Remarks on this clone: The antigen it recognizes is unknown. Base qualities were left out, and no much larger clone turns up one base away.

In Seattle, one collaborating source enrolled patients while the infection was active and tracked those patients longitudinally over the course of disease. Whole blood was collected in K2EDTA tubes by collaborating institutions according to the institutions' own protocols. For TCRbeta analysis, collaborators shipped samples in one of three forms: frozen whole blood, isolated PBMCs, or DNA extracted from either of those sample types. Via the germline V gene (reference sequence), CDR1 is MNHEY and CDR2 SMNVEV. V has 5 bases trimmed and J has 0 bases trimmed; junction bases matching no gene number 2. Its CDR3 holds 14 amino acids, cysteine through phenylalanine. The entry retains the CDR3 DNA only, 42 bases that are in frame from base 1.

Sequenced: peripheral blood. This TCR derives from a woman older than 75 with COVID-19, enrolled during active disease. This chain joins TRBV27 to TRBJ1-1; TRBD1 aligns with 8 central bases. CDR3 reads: CASSRTGMNTEAFF. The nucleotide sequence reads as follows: TGTGCCAGCAGTAGGACAGGGATGAACACTGAAGCTTTCTTT.